Listed below are T cell receptor beta chains from one sample, sequenced in a study of preoperative IRX-2 immunotherapy in early breast cancer. Sequencing used immunoSEQ multiplex PCR; TCRdb keeps in-frame clones, though not all of them. The sample lists under 30,000 clones; 70% to 90% were seen once. The material sequenced was tumor tissue, taken after IRX-2 immunotherapy. The source of these receptors is a human donor with breast cancer. Both conserved end residues are part of each CDR3. A D gene is named only where the DNA matches it firmly. The size of a clone is reported for some rows only, either as once, few or many, or as a class for expanded clones.

size | D | J | V | CDR3 | DNA
- | - | TRBJ2-1 | TRBV19 | CASSQGFYNEQFF | TGTGCCAGTAGCCAGGGGTTCTACAATGAGCAGTTCTTC
- | - | TRBJ1-2 | TRBV10-2 | CASSEFRGNGYTF | TGCGCCAGCAGTGAGTTCCGCGGGAATGGCTACACCTTC
- | - | TRBJ1-1 | TRBV2 | CASSELGSTEAFF | TGTGCCAGCAGTGAATTGGGCAGCACTGAAGCTTTCTTT
few | - | TRBJ1-2 | TRBV5-6 | CASSLGQGRYTF | TGTGCCAGCAGCTTGGGTCAGGGTCGATACACCTTC
once | TRBD1 | TRBJ1-2 | TRBV30 | CARSLGQGGNYGYTF | TGTGCCCGATCCCTGGGACAGGGGGGAAACTATGGCTACACCTTC
- | TRBD1 | TRBJ1-2 | TRBV7-2 | CASSLGQGVAGYGYTF | TGTGCCAGCAGCTTAGGACAGGGGGTTGCTGGCTATGGCTACACCTTC
- | - | TRBJ2-5 | TRBV9 | CASSPGGGGRETQYF | TGTGCCAGCAGCCCAGGGGGCGGGGGGCGGGAGACCCAGTACTTC
- | TRBD2 | TRBJ2-3 | TRBV19 | CASRVAGGVDTQYF | TGTGCCAGTAGGGTAGCGGGGGGGGTGGATACGCAGTATTTT
once | - | TRBJ2-7 | TRBV6-1 | CASSPLINEQYF | TGTGCCAGCAGTCCGCTAATTAACGAGCAGTACTTC
- | - | TRBJ1-2 | TRBV11-2 | CASSFGLTDGYTF | TGTGCCAGCAGCTTTGGACTAACGGATGGCTACACCTTC
- | - | TRBJ1-1 | TRBV7-9 | CASSARQNTEAFF | TGTGCCAGCAGCGCCCGGCAGAACACTGAAGCTTTCTTT
- | - | TRBJ1-2 | TRBV7-2 | CASSLDRGSSSF | TGTGCCAGCAGCTTAGATAGGGGCAGTTCGTCCTTC
- | TRBD1 | TRBJ1-4 | TRBV4-1 | CASSQGSSGQGGEKLFF | TGCGCCAGCAGCCAAGGCTCTTCGGGACAGGGCGGAGAAAAACTGTTTTTT
few | - | TRBJ1-6 | TRBV5-8 | CATARQFNSPLHF | TGTGCCACCGCGCGGCAGTTTAATTCACCCCTCCACTTT
- | - | TRBJ1-2 | TRBV11-3 | CASSSVGDNYGYTF | TGTGCCAGCAGCTCCGTGGGGGATAACTATGGCTACACCTTC
- | TRBD1 | TRBJ1-1 | TRBV10-3 | CAISLGQGATEAFF | TGTGCCATCAGTCTTGGACAGGGGGCGACTGAAGCTTTCTTT
- | TRBD1 | TRBJ1-2 | TRBV5-5 | CASSITGQAYGYTF | TGTGCCAGCAGCATAACCGGACAGGCCTATGGCTACACCTTC
once | TRBD1 | TRBJ2-3 | TRBV29-1 | CSVEAVPRGGTSNRDTQYF | TGCAGCGTTGAAGCGGTACCCCGAGGGGGCACCTCCAATAGGGATACGCAGTATTTT
- | - | TRBJ1-3 | TRBV6-5 | CASSSQGSGNTIYF | TGTGCCAGCAGTTCACAGGGCTCTGGAAACACCATATATTTT
- | - | TRBJ1-1 | TRBV28 | CASSPLTGNTEAFF | TGTGCCAGCAGTCCCCTGACGGGGAACACTGAAGCTTTCTTT
- | - | TRBJ2-5 | TRBV5-1 | CASSLAGQQETQYF | TGCGCCAGCAGCTTGGCCGGCCAGCAAGAGACCCAGTACTTC
- | TRBD1 | TRBJ1-5 | TRBV5-1 | CASSIDRGNQPQHF | TGCGCCAGCAGCATAGACAGGGGCAATCAGCCCCAGCATTTT
few | - | TRBJ1-6 | TRBV6-1 | CASSSQGVRNSPLHF | TGTGCCAGCAGTTCACAGGGAGTGAGGAATTCACCCCTCCACTTT
- | - | TRBJ2-2 | TRBV6-1 | CASIGGNTGELFF | TGTGCCAGCATAGGGGGTAACACCGGGGAGCTGTTTTTT
once | - | TRBJ1-2 | TRBV5-1 | CASSLVAATNYGYTF | TGCGCCAGCAGCTTGGTCGCAGCCACTAACTATGGCTACACCTTC
- | - | TRBJ1-1 | TRBV16 | CASSGGLPNTEAFF | TGTGCCAGCAGCGGAGGGTTACCGAACACTGAAGCTTTCTTT
- | - | TRBJ2-5 | TRBV20-1 | CSASGETQYF | TGCAGTGCTAGTGGGGAGACCCAGTACTTC
- | TRBD1 | TRBJ2-2 | TRBV5-1 | CASSLDRLNTGELFF | TGCGCCAGCAGCCTGGACAGGTTAAACACCGGGGAGCTGTTTTTT
- | TRBD2 | TRBJ2-3 | TRBV7-3 | CASSTRGGPGDTQYF | TGTGCCAGCAGCACCCGCGGGGGTCCCGGGGATACGCAGTATTTT
- | TRBD1 | TRBJ2-2 | TRBV4-1 | CASSPNTGGYTGELFF | TGCGCCAGCAGCCCTAATACAGGGGGATACACCGGGGAGCTGTTTTTT
few | - | TRBJ2-1 | TRBV7-9 | CASSLANEQFF | TGTGCCAGCAGCTTAGCCAATGAGCAGTTCTTC
few | - | TRBJ2-7 | TRBV2 | CASSDPYPFYEQYF | TGTGCCAGCAGTGATCCATACCCTTTTTACGAGCAGTACTTC
- | - | TRBJ2-5 | TRBV9 | CASSPLRETQYF | TGTGCCAGCAGCCCTCTAAGAGAGACCCAGTACTTC
- | - | TRBJ2-7 | TRBV21-1 | CASSTKHRVGYEQYF | TGTGCCAGCAGCACCAAACACAGGGTCGGGTACGAGCAGTACTTC
- | - | TRBJ2-5 | TRBV2 | CASLGGNQETQYF | TGTGCCAGCCTCGGAGGGAACCAAGAGACCCAGTACTTC
once | - | TRBJ1-3 | TRBV18 | CASSPPDNPGGNTIYF | TGTGCCAGCTCACCCCCAGACAACCCCGGGGGAAACACCATATATTTT
- | - | TRBJ1-1 | TRBV5-4 | CASSEGLLNTEAFF | TGTGCCAGCAGCGAAGGACTTTTGAACACTGAAGCTTTCTTT
- | TRBD1 | TRBJ1-4 | TRBV6-5 | CASSYLPGTANEKLFF | TGTGCCAGCAGTTACCTACCCGGGACAGCGAATGAAAAACTGTTTTTT
- | TRBD2 | TRBJ2-5 | TRBV18 | CASSPRTSGGASQETQYF | TGTGCCAGCTCACCTCGGACTAGCGGGGGGGCTTCCCAAGAGACCCAGTACTTC
- | - | TRBJ1-6 | TRBV5-5 | CASSLEGGGRANHSPLHF | TGTGCCAGCAGCTTGGAGGGCGGAGGGAGGGCGAACCATTCACCCCTCCACTTT
few | - | TRBJ1-6 | TRBV2 | CASSPIRGGSPLHF | TGTGCCAGCAGCCCCATTCGGGGTGGTTCACCCCTCCACTTT
- | - | TRBJ2-5 | TRBV6-1 | CASSGHRGETQYF | TGTGCCAGCAGTGGTCATAGGGGCGAGACCCAGTACTTC
few | TRBD1 | TRBJ1-6 | TRBV10-3 | CAISERGGGGASPLHF | TGTGCCATCAGTGAGAGGGGCGGAGGGGGCGCTTCACCCCTCCACTTT
- | - | TRBJ1-3 | TRBV27 | CASSLSGRGNGNTIYF | TGTGCCAGCAGTTTAAGTGGACGGGGTAACGGAAACACCATATATTTT
- | TRBD2 | TRBJ2-7 | TRBV4-1 | CASSPVFSGRGYEQYF | TGCGCCAGCAGCCCCGTTTTTAGCGGGCGGGGGTACGAGCAGTACTTC
- | TRBD1 | TRBJ1-2 | TRBV19 | CASSIPGGRGNYGYTF | TGTGCCAGTAGTATTCCAGGGGGCCGCGGAAACTATGGCTACACCTTC
- | - | TRBJ2-3 | TRBV9 | CASSVGVGPRTDTQYF | TGTGCCAGCAGCGTAGGAGTCGGGCCACGAACAGATACGCAGTATTTT
- | TRBD1 | TRBJ1-4 | TRBV6-1 | CASRGTVNEKLFF | TGTGCCAGCAGGGGGACAGTAAATGAAAAACTGTTTTTT
- | - | TRBJ2-3 | TRBV5-6 | CASGETADTQYF | TGTGCCAGCGGAGAAACGGCAGATACGCAGTATTTT
once | - | TRBJ2-1 | TRBV4-2 | CASSQELFVSREQFF | TGTGCCAGCAGCCAAGAGTTGTTTGTGAGTAGGGAGCAGTTCTTC
- | - | TRBJ1-1 | TRBV2 | CASREGIKNTEAFF | TGTGCCAGCAGGGAGGGGATCAAGAACACTGAAGCTTTCTTT